This TCR beta chain was sequenced for a study of shared clonotypes between healthy human individuals. Repertoires were generated with immunoSEQ multiplex PCR, while TCRdb's copy carries only in-frame clones and drops some. The sample includes approximately 2,200,000 clones, approximately 94% of them seen just once. It was CD45RO-negative cells, positively selected for CCR7, that made up naive CD8 cells, with terminally differentiated effector memory CD45RA+ cells excluded. The CDR3 has 16 residues. The germline V gene encodes CDR1 MNHEY and CDR2 SMNVEV (reference sequence). Trimming stripped 5 bases from V and 2 bases from J, with 18 bases between.

The rearrangement joins TRBV27 to TRBJ1-1, with a weak D call TRBD1 (6 bases). The TCR originated in a man aged 18 to 29 in good health. Some clones in this sample may be carry-over from other donors' samples. The sample consisted of naive CD8+ T cells from PBMCs. The chain's CDR3 is CASSRGRRGKNTEAFF. The CDR3 DNA is TGTGCCAGCAGTCGGGGCAGGAGGGGGAAAAACACTGAAGCTTTCTTT.